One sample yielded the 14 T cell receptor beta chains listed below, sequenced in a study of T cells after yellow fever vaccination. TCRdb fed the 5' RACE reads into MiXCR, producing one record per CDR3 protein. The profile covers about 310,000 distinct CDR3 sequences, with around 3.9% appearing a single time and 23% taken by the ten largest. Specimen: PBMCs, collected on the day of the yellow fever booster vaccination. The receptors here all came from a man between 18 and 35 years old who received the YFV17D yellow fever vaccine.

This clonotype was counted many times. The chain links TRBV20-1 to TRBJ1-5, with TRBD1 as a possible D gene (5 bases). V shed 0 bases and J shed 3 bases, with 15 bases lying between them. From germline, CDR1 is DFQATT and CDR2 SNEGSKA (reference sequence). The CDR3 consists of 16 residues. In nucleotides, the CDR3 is TGCAGTGCTAGAGATGGTGGCAGGGCCTTCAATCAGCCCCAGCATTTT. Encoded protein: CSARDGGRAFNQPQHF.

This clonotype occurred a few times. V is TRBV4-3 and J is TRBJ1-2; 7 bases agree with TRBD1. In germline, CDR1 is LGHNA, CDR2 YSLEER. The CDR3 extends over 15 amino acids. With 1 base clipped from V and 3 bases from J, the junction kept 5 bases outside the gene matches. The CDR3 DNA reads TGCGCCAGCAGCCAAGCGACAGGGTGGCACTATGGCTACACCTTC. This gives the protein CASSQATGWHYGYTF.

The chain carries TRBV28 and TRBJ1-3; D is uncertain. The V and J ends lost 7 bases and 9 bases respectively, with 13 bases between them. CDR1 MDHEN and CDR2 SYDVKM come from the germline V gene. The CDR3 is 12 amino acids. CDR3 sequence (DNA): TGTGCCAGCATGGGAACCGGCGGCACCATATATTTT. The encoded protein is CASMGTGGTIYF.

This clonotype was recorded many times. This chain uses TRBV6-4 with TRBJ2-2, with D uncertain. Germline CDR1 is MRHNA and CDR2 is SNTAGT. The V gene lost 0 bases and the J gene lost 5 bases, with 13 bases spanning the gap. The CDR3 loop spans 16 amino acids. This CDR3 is CASSDSSPPLTGELFF. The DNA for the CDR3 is TGTGCCAGCAGTGACTCGTCCCCACCCCTAACCGGGGAGCTGTTTTTT.

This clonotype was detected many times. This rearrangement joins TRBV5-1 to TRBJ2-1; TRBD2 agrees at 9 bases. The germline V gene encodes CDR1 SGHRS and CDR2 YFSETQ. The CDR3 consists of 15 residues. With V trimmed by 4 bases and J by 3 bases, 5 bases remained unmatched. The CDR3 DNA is TGCGCCAGCAGCCTGTTAGCGGGAGACTACAATGAGCAGTTCTTC. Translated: CASSLLAGDYNEQFF.

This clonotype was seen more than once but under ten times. The CDR3 region is CASSAPQGNPEAFF. The CDR3 DNA follows: TGTGCCAGCAGTGCCCCCCAGGGTAACCCTGAAGCTTTCTTT. The V call is TRBV6-1, the J call TRBJ1-1; a possible D gene is TRBD1 (5 bases). Germline assignment: CDR1 MNHNS and CDR2 SASEGT. Trimming took off 4 bases at V and 6 bases at J, with 15 bases between the two ends. The CDR3 is made up of 14 amino acids.

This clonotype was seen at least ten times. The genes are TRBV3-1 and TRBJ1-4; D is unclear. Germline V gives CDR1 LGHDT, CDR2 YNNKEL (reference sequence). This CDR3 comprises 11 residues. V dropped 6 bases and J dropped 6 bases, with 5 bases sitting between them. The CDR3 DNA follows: TGTGCCAGCAGTCGTTATGAAAAACTGTTTTTT. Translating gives CASSRYEKLFF.

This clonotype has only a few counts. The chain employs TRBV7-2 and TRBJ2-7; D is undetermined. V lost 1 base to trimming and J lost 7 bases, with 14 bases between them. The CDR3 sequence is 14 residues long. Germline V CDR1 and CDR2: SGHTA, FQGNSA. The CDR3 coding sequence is TGTGCCAGCAGCTTAGGGATGGGTACCATAGAGCAGTACTTC. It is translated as CASSLGMGTIEQYF.

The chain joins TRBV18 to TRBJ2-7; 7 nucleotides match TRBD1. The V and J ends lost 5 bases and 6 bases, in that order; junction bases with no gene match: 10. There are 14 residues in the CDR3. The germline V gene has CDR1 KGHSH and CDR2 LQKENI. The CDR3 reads CASSTEQGMGEQYF. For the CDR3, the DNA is TGTGCCAGCTCAACGGAACAGGGGATGGGCGAGCAGTACTTC.

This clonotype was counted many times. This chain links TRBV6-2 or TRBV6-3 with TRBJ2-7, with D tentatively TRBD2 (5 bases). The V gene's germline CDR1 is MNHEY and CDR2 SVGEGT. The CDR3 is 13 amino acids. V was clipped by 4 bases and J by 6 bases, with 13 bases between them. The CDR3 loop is CASSSRIEGEQYF. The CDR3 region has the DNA TGTGCCAGCAGTTCCCGTATCGAGGGCGAGCAGTACTTC.

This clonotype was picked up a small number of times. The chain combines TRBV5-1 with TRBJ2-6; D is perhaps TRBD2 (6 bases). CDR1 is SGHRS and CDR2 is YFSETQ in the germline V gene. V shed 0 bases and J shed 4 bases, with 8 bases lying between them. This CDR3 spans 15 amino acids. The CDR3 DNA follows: TGCGCCAGCAGCTTGGGGGACTCCGGGGCCAACGTCCTGACTTTC. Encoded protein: CASSLGDSGANVLTF. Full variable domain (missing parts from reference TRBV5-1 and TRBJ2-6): KAGVTQTPRYLIKTRGQQVTLSCSPISGHRSVSWYQQTPGQGLQFLFEYFSETQRNKGNFPGRFSGRQFSNSRSEMNVSTLELGDSALYLCASSLGDSGANVLTFGAGSRLTVL.

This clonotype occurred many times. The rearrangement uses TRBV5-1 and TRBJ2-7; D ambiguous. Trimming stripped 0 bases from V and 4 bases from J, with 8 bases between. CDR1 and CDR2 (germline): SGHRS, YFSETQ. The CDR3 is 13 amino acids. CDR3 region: CASSLAWGYEQYV. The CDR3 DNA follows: TGCGCCAGCAGCTTGGCGTGGGGTTACGAGCAGTACGTC.

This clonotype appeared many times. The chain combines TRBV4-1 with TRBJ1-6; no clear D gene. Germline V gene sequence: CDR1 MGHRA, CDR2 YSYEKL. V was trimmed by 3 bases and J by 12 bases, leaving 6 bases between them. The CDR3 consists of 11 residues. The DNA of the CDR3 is TGCGCCAGCAGCCAGCTAGGACCCCTCCACTTT. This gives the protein CASSQLGPLHF.

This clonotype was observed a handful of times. The CDR3 is CASSSRWGDRLYEQYV. CDR3 DNA sequence: TGTGCCAGCAGCTCCCGGTGGGGGGACCGCCTCTACGAGCAGTACGTC. J is TRBJ2-7 and V is TRBV7-8; the D gene is possibly TRBD2 (6 bases). The CDR3 has 16 amino acids. The V and J ends lost 4 bases and 3 bases respectively, with 19 bases between them. Germline CDR1 is SGHVS and CDR2 is FQNEAQ.